This entry is about one T cell receptor beta chain. Its antigen has not been determined. Base qualities are not recorded, but no much larger clone differs from it by a single base. This record comes from a study of sequential checkpoint blockade in melanoma (dated by TCRdb to the late 2010s). Looking at the study overall: Patients were randomized 1:1 to first-line nivolumab followed by ipilimumab (arm A) or ipilimumab followed by nivolumab (arm B). Maintenance nivolumab came after each of the two trial sequences. DNA from approximately 99 pretreatment melanoma tumor samples underwent TCRbeta immunosequencing. For approximately 20 patients, matched tumor biopsies were obtained before treatment and at week 13, following single-agent nivolumab (arm A) or ipilimumab (arm B). In around 74% of the matched pre- and post-treatment tumor biopsy pairs, both biopsies came from the same lesion.

The treatment or condition label of this sample denotes: randomized to nivolumab then ipilimumab (arm A) or the reverse (arm B). None of the trial patients had been given prior DNA-damaging chemotherapy. The samples were obtained from melanoma patients enrolled in CheckMate 064, an open-label, randomized phase II trial testing sequential checkpoint blockade. Genomic DNA from formalin-fixed paraffin-embedded (FFPE) tissue samples was used for tumor TCR sequencing. TCRbeta CDR3 regions were immunosequenced from genomic DNA with the immunoSEQ Assay. Genomic DNA was amplified by bias-controlled multiplex PCR before high-throughput sequencing. As for the authors' bioinformatics: To quantify the absolute abundance of each unique TCRbeta CDR3 region, the sequences were collapsed and filtered. Clonality, defined as 1 minus Pielou's evenness, was calculated using only productive rearrangements. Tumor T-cell fraction was calculated by normalizing TCRbeta template counts to the amount of usable DNA, which was estimated from several housekeeping genes. A previously published method was used to identify clones with significantly greater frequencies in on-treatment samples than in baseline samples. This immuneACCESS table, as held by TCRdb, lists in-frame sequences with V and J called but not all clones. Of the missing ones, under half trace to an unresolved V gene in checked studies; the others have no known cause. V and J calls and clone size come straight from that table; D and trimming were deduced from the DNA. Here the sample has 8,000 to 10,000 clones; about 21% occur a single time. The top ten clones comprise 11% to 15% of the sample.

The paper's findings and limits, for the study overall: Tumor T-cell fraction and clonality were found to correlate with PD-L1 staining and CD8+ T-cell counts but not with mutational load. The response-prediction model combining TCR metrics and mutation burden needs validation in larger, independent patient cohorts. Patients whose tumor T-cell fraction and clonality increased by week 13 were about 30 times more likely to achieve clinical benefit. In the nivolumab-first arm (arm A), pretreatment tumor TIL clonality was associated with response (P = .04). Within-arm analyses of tumor T-cell fraction were constrained by small sample sizes and reduced statistical power.

For this chain, trimming is 4 bases at the V end and 7 bases at the J end, and the number of junction bases without a gene match is 13. Including cysteine and phenylalanine, the CDR3 has 17 amino acids. Of all the DNA, just the CDR3 is kept, 51 bases in frame from base 1. Based on the germline V gene (reference sequence), the CDR1 and CDR2 sequences are LNHDA and SQIVND. Sequenced material: tumor tissue (inferred from file names), taken from a patient given nivolumab and ipilimumab in sequence. This sequence was found in a human donor with melanoma. Recombination joined TRBV19 with TRBJ2-1; 10 junctional bases match TRBD1. The nucleotides read TGTGCCAGTAGTACCCAACGGACAGGGGGTCGCGAGAATGAGCAGTTCTTC. It translates as CASSTQRTGGRENEQFF.